Following are 18 T cell receptor beta chains from one sample sequenced in a study of cytotoxic CD8 clonotypes in ibrutinib-treated CLL (dated by TCRdb to the early 2020s). This specimen's time point label, per the study, means: roughly 12 months on ibrutinib. Library preparation employed the immunoSEQ multiplex PCR assay. TCRdb's version of the immuneACCESS table is confined to in-frame rearrangements and falls short of the full clone set. An unresolved V gene accounts for under half of the shortfall where checked; the remainder is of unknown origin. The sample contains 200,000 to 250,000 clones, about 75% of them found a single time. About 6.4% of the sample comes from the top ten. Sequenced here: PBMCs, sampled after 12 months of ibrutinib treatment. Receptor source: a human donor with chronic lymphocytic leukemia.

Only a few counts were recorded for this clone. The chain recombines TRBV30 with TRBJ1-2; D ambiguous. The CDR3 loop spans 9 amino acids. The germline CDR1 and CDR2 sequences are GTSNPN and SVGIG (reference sequence). The CDR3 nucleotides are TGTGCTTGGGATAATGGCTACACCTTC. This encodes CAWDNGYTF. Together with reference TRBV30 and TRBJ1-2, the CDR3 gives the full variable domain: SQTIHQWPATLVQPVGSPLSLECTVEGTSNPNLYWYRQAAGRGLQLLFYSVGIGQISSEVPQNLSASRPQDRQFILSSKKLLLSDSGFYLCAWDNGYTFGSGTRLTVV.

The chain has TRBV6-5 and TRBJ2-7, with 8 nucleotides matching TRBD1. The length of the CDR3 is 14 residues. Germline loops: CDR1 MNHEY, CDR2 SVGAGI. The J segment lost 3 bases and the V segment lost 6 bases, leaving 7 bases of the junction unmatched. The DNA of the CDR3 is TGTGCCAGCAGCCCGGGACAGGCCAACTACGAGCAGTACTTC. Protein: CASSPGQANYEQYF.

The V and J genes are TRBV20-1 and TRBJ2-1; D gene ambiguous. The CDR3 runs 11 residues. Trimming stripped 6 bases from V and 3 bases from J, with 6 bases between. The germline CDR1 and CDR2 sequences are DFQATT and SNEGSKA (reference sequence). The CDR3 spells CSARYYNEQFF. The CDR3 DNA is TGCAGTGCACGGTACTACAATGAGCAGTTCTTC.

This clone was detected a few times. The V and J genes are TRBV6-5 and TRBJ1-4, with TRBD1 as a possible D gene (6 bases). The CDR3 runs to 14 residues. Germline CDR1 is MNHEY and CDR2 is SVGAGI. V lost 5 bases and J lost 8, with 15 bases in between. CDR3 amino acids: CASSRQERGEKLFF. CDR3 nucleotide sequence: TGTGCCAGCAGTCGCCAGGAGAGGGGGGAAAAACTGTTTTTT.

The CDR3 DNA reads as TGTGCCAGCAGCGTAGGGTGGGGTAGTAGGTCCTACGAGCAGTACTTC. The encoded protein is CASSVGWGSRSYEQYF. This chain connects TRBV9 to TRBJ2-7, with D unclear. V was trimmed by 0 bases and J by 1 base, leaving 14 bases between them. The CDR3 covers 16 residues. Germline V gene sequence: CDR1 SGDLS, CDR2 YYNGEE. Using reference TRBV9 and TRBJ2-7 for the parts outside the CDR3, the full variable domain is DSGVTQTPKHLITATGQRVTLRCSPRSGDLSVYWYQQSLDQGLQFLIQYYNGEERAKGNILERFSAQQFPDLHSELNLSSLELGDSALYFCASSVGWGSRSYEQYFGPGTRLTVT.

This chain uses TRBV6-1 with TRBJ2-2, with D possibly being TRBD1 (6 bases). Germline V CDR1 and CDR2: MNHNS, SASEGT. V lost 4 bases and J 7 bases, leaving 19 bases between the germline ends. The CDR3 sequence is 16 residues long. The CDR3 DNA is TGTGCCAGCAGTGTTCTGGACAGCCCGATGTTCGGGGAGCTGTTTTTT. This encodes CASSVLDSPMFGELFF.

The chain couples TRBV5-1 to TRBJ1-4, with no clear D. V dropped 0 bases and J dropped 1 base, with 7 bases sitting between them. CDR1 is SGHRS and CDR2 is YFSETQ in the germline V gene. This CDR3 is 15 amino acids long. CDR3 sequence (DNA): TGCGCCAGCAGCTTGGCGGGTCAAACTAATGAAAAACTGTTTTTT. Translated, it gives CASSLAGQTNEKLFF.

This clone is a singleton in its sample. The genes are TRBV6-5 and TRBJ1-5; D is unclear. V dropped 2 bases and J dropped 5 bases, with 7 bases sitting between them. Germline V gives CDR1 MNHEY, CDR2 SVGAGI. This CDR3 contains 13 residues. The CDR3 coding sequence is TGTGCCAGCAGTTACGGGAGCGATCAGCCCCAGCATTTT. Translation: CASSYGSDQPQHF.

The J gene is TRBJ2-1, the V gene TRBV4-1; 7 nucleotides align to TRBD2. In germline, CDR1 is MGHRA, CDR2 YSYEKL. The trim removed 4 bases at V and 8 bases at J, leaving 17 bases unmatched. The length of the CDR3 is 17 residues. CDR3 protein: CASSLTVPGGPGDEQFF. The CDR3 DNA reads TGCGCCAGCAGCCTAACAGTACCGGGGGGACCCGGCGATGAGCAGTTCTTC.

The rearrangement links TRBV11-2 to TRBJ1-2; no reliable D call. The V end lost 2 bases, the J end lost 4 bases, and 5 bases lay between the germline ends. The CDR3 covers 12 residues. In germline, CDR1 is SGHAT, CDR2 FQNNGV. The CDR3 protein is CASSLPGYGYTF. CDR3 DNA sequence: TGTGCCAGCAGCTTACCAGGCTATGGCTACACCTTC.

A few counts support this clone. V and J are TRBV5-1 and TRBJ2-2; 10 nucleotides agree with TRBD2. V lost 4 bases, J lost 6 bases, and 3 bases stayed unmatched. This CDR3 region has 14 residues. Germline CDR1 SGHRS, CDR2 YFSETQ. In DNA form, the CDR3 reads TGCGCCAGCAGCGGGACTAGCGAGGCCGGGGAGCTGTTTTTT. The encoded protein is CASSGTSEAGELFF.

The V call is TRBV4-2, the J call TRBJ1-3; no clear D. This CDR3 region has 16 residues. CDR1 LGHNA and CDR2 YNFKEQ come from the germline V gene. V was clipped by 1 base and J by 0 bases, with 10 bases between them. CDR3 in DNA: TGTGCCAGCAGCCAAGGGCAGAGGTCCTCTGGAAACACCATATATTTT. Translation gives CASSQGQRSSGNTIYF.

This clone is a singleton in its sample. This chain uses TRBV6-6 with TRBJ2-7, with D possibly matching TRBD2 (5 bases). The CDR3 loop spans 12 amino acids. V lost 6 bases, J lost 3 bases, and 9 bases lay in between. Germline lookup yields CDR1 MNHNY and CDR2 SVGAGI (reference sequence). This chain's CDR3 is CASSGDIYEQYF. DNA for the CDR3: TGTGCCAGCAGCGGGGATATCTACGAGCAGTACTTC.

The chain is built from TRBV6-5 and TRBJ2-1; 14 bases fit TRBD2. J was trimmed by 10 bases and V by 7 bases; bases with no gene match: 9. The CDR3 covers 15 residues. Germline lookup yields CDR1 MNHEY and CDR2 SVGAGI. The DNA for the CDR3 is TGTGCCAGCAAACCGGGACTAGCGGGAGTCGGGGAGCAGTTCTTC. Amino acid sequence: CASKPGLAGVGEQFF.

The rearrangement uses TRBV6-1 and TRBJ2-7; no firm D call. Deletions cut 4 bases from V and 2 bases from J, with 9 bases between. This CDR3 has 13 amino acids. The germline V gene encodes CDR1 MNHNS and CDR2 SASEGT. The CDR3 nucleotides are TGTGCCAGCAGTGTTAGGCTGGCCTACGAGCAGTACTTC. It encodes CASSVRLAYEQYF.

The rearrangement links TRBV7-3 to TRBJ2-7; TRBD2 agrees at 8 bases. This CDR3 spans 14 amino acids. V gave up 9 bases and J gave up 2 bases; unmatched junction bases: 9. Germline assignment: CDR1 SGHTA and CDR2 FQGTGA. The CDR3 sequence is CASTLTSAAYEQYF. The CDR3 DNA reads TGTGCCAGTACGTTGACTAGCGCCGCCTACGAGCAGTACTTC.

This chain joins TRBV5-1 and TRBJ2-3; D ambiguous. The V gene's germline CDR1 is SGHRS and CDR2 YFSETQ. The CDR3 runs 15 residues. The V gene lost 2 bases and the J gene lost 0 bases, with 10 bases spanning the gap. The CDR3 loop is CASSLYSDSTDTQYF. The CDR3 DNA is TGCGCCAGCAGCTTATACTCAGATAGCACAGATACGCAGTATTTT. The whole variable domain, remainder taken from reference TRBV5-1 and TRBJ2-3, is KAGVTQTPRYLIKTRGQQVTLSCSPISGHRSVSWYQQTPGQGLQFLFEYFSETQRNKGNFPGRFSGRQFSNSRSEMNVSTLELGDSALYLCASSLYSDSTDTQYFGPGTRLTVL.

This clone occurred once. The chain uses TRBV7-8 and TRBJ1-2; 10 nucleotides align to TRBD1. V lost 1 base, J lost 2 bases, and 7 bases stayed unmatched. The CDR3 extends over 17 amino acids. Germline-derived CDR1 and CDR2 are SGHVS and FQNEAQ. The CDR3 bases are TGTGCCAGCAGCTTAGGACAGGGGGCTTCCGGAAACTATGGCTACACCTTC. Its protein product is CASSLGQGASGNYGYTF.